The present TCR beta chain was sequenced within a study of cytomegalovirus exposure and HLA in healthy donors. Turning to the study itself: Researchers previously reported finding roughly 120 million unique TCR beta sequences from around 200 million T cells. Of all 380 or so donors who were genotyped, around 82% belonged to the Caucasian-associated ancestry cluster.

Details on this clone: What it recognizes is unknown.

Notes on the study in general: Sequencing likely produced, as an artifact, a cluster of highly shared sequence variants. A later analysis found TCR association rates differed by HLA locus, highest for DRB1 and lowest for HLA-C.

The primer mix had 60 Vbeta and 13 Jbeta primers. Data came from immunoSEQ multiplex PCR; TCRdb stores just in-frame clones and leaves some out. The sample lists some 150,000 clones, approximately 78% seen once, with 1.4% to 1.5% in the top ten. Germline V CDR1 and CDR2: SGHRS, YFSETQ. V was clipped by 4 bases and J by 5 bases, with 10 bases between them. This CDR3 comprises 13 residues. The clonotype comes from a male donor in good health and CMV-seronegative. V is TRBV5-1 and J is TRBJ2-1; the D is unclear. Sequencing was carried out using PBMCs. For the CDR3, the DNA is TGCGCCAGCAGCCGCTTTGGAGACAATGAGCAGTTCTTC. This sequence encodes CASSRFGDNEQFF.